This TCR beta chain was sequenced during a study of shared clonotypes between healthy human individuals. Whole-study findings and limits: On the whole, naive subsets had larger estimated richness than memory subsets had. A reduction in generation probabilities was seen for non-shared clonotypes relative to those shared by all four donors.

As processed by the authors: Junction-only sequences without quality scores came from ImmunoSEQ, so filtering differed. TCRdb keeps only in-frame clones here, not all; method: immunoSEQ multiplex PCR. That table supplies the V and J calls and clone size; D and trimming were determined from the DNA. The data contain 2 million to 2.5 million clones, 95% of them singletons. CD4+ cells underwent separation, giving CD45RA+ naive and CD45RA-negative memory subsets. A word on this clone: Its antigen remains unidentified. The same CDR3 arises from other DNA sequences in this sample as well.

The TCR originated in a man aged 18 to 35 in good health. Sequencing was performed on naive CD4+ T cells sorted from blood. Subset indicated: CD45RA+ positively selected.

The DNA of the CDR3 is TGTGCCAGCAGTTACTCAGGGACAGATGGCTACACCTTC. It yields the protein CASSYSGTDGYTF. The gene calls are TRBV6-6 and TRBJ1-2, with 7 bases lining up with TRBD1. Germline CDR1 reads MNHNY; CDR2 reads SVGAGI (reference sequence). V shed 0 bases, J shed 6 bases, and the junction held 1 base outside the gene matches. The CDR3 totals 13 residues.